Listed below are T cell receptor beta chains from one sample, sequenced in a study of multiple sclerosis patients with progressive multifocal leukoencephalopathy. Method: immunoSEQ multiplex PCR; TCRdb's copy keeps in-frame clones and lacks some. This sample yields under 40,000 clones, of which 70% to 90% are seen a single time; approximately 1.5% belongs to the top ten. The sample taken for sequencing was PBMCs. The receptors were gathered from a human donor with multiple sclerosis. The CDR3 runs from the conserved cysteine through the conserved F or W. D genes are given only for firm matches. Size is omitted from some rows. Given values are once, few, many or a class for expanded clones.

D	size	J	V	CDR3	DNA
.	once	TRBJ2-7	TRBV4-3	CASSQGPTYEQYF	TGCGCCAGCAGCCAAGGACCAACCTACGAGCAGTACTTC
.	.	TRBJ2-7	TRBV19	CASSIRAGEALTWGYEQYF	TGTGCCAGTAGTATCAGGGCCGGGGAGGCCCTAACATGGGGCTACGAGCAGTACTTC
.	few	TRBJ1-2	TRBV20-1	CSARGEGGYTF	TGCAGTGCTAGGGGGGAGGGTGGCTACACCTTC
.	.	TRBJ2-3	TRBV7-2	CASSLARDTQYF	TGTGCCAGCAGCTTAGCCCGGGATACGCAGTATTTT
.	.	TRBJ2-7	TRBV28	CASSPTVAGEQYF	TGTGCCAGCAGTCCCACCGTTGCGGGGGAGCAGTACTTC
.	.	TRBJ2-7	TRBV21-1	CASRRLRGLDLIYEQYF	TGTGCCAGCAGGCGCCTCAGAGGGCTCGACCTTATATACGAGCAGTACTTC
TRBD2	.	TRBJ2-7	TRBV27	CASSLTLAEPSYEQYF	TGTGCCAGCAGTTTAACCCTAGCGGAACCTAGCTACGAGCAGTACTTC
.	.	TRBJ1-4	TRBV6-5	CASSYSSFGAVLFF	TGTGCCAGCAGTTACTCGAGTTTCGGAGCAGTACTGTTTTTT
.	.	TRBJ1-5	TRBV6-6	CASSYPQPQHF	TGTGCCAGCAGTTACCCCCAACCCCAGCATTTT
TRBD2	.	TRBJ2-1	TRBV19	CASSTSAGLGGLEQFF	TGTGCCAGTAGCACCTCCGCGGGACTAGGTGGTTTAGAGCAGTTCTTC
.	.	TRBJ1-6	TRBV13	CASSLAPYNSPLHF	TGTGCCAGCAGCTTAGCCCCTTATAATTCACCCCTCCACTTT
.	.	TRBJ2-1	TRBV7-9	CASRHPGANEQFF	TGTGCCAGCAGACACCCGGGGGCCAATGAGCAGTTCTTC
.	.	TRBJ1-6	TRBV7-8	CASSLGTVNNSPLHF	TGTGCCAGCAGCTTAGGGACAGTTAATAATTCACCCCTCCACTTT
TRBD1	.	TRBJ2-5	TRBV7-3	CASSSDRVSETQYF	TGTGCCAGCAGCTCGGACAGGGTCAGCGAGACCCAGTACTTC
.	.	TRBJ2-1	TRBV12-1	CASSLDRREQFF	TGTGCCAGCAGCTTGGACCGCCGGGAGCAGTTCTTC
.	.	TRBJ2-7	TRBV28	CASSRGDSSSYEQYF	TGTGCCAGCAGTCGCGGGGACAGTAGCTCCTACGAGCAGTACTTC
.	.	TRBJ1-4	TRBV20-1	CSALRGEKLFF	TGCAGTGCTTTGAGGGGAGAAAAACTGTTTTTT
.	.	TRBJ1-5	TRBV28	CASNTPGEGNQPQHF	TGTGCCAGCAACACCCCAGGGGAAGGCAATCAGCCCCAGCATTTT
.	.	TRBJ2-2	TRBV19	CASIWGVGTGELFF	TGTGCCAGTATATGGGGAGTCGGCACCGGGGAGCTGTTTTTT
.	.	TRBJ1-2	TRBV30	CAWTAANYGYTF	TGTGCCTGGACAGCGGCTAACTATGGCTACACCTTC
.	.	TRBJ2-7	TRBV5-4	CASRIREGAIGEQYF	TGTGCCAGCAGGATTCGGGAGGGGGCTATCGGCGAGCAGTACTTC
.	.	TRBJ2-7	TRBV19	CASSWASDLSYEQYF	TGTGCCAGTAGTTGGGCCTCCGACCTCTCCTACGAGCAGTACTTC
.	.	TRBJ1-4	TRBV6-5	CASREGPVNEKLFF	TGTGCCAGCAGAGAGGGACCGGTTAATGAAAAACTGTTTTTT
.	.	TRBJ1-1	TRBV6-5	CASSPGNTEAFF	TGTGCCAGCAGTCCAGGGAACACTGAAGCTTTCTTT
TRBD2	once	TRBJ2-1	TRBV28	CASSFPAGGEQFF	TGTGCCAGCAGTTTCCCAGCGGGAGGCGAGCAGTTCTTC
TRBD1	.	TRBJ1-4	TRBV6-1	CASSPGTGVEKLFF	TGTGCCAGCAGCCCGGGAACAGGGGTTGAAAAACTGTTTTTT
.	few	TRBJ1-4	TRBV15	CATSRVPGGQEKLFF	TGTGCCACCAGCAGAGTACCCGGGGGCCAAGAAAAACTGTTTTTT
TRBD1	.	TRBJ2-7	TRBV7-2	CASSLGGQVYHEQYF	TGTGCCAGCAGCTTAGGGGGACAGGTATACCACGAGCAGTACTTC
.	.	TRBJ2-6	TRBV19	CASSTLPSGANVLTF	TGTGCCAGTAGTACCCTACCCTCTGGGGCCAACGTCCTGACTTTC
.	.	TRBJ2-1	TRBV28	CASGPHNEQFF	TGTGCCAGCGGACCCCACAATGAGCAGTTCTTC
TRBD1	.	TRBJ1-1	TRBV2	CASKGQQNEAFF	TGTGCCAGCAAGGGACAGCAAAATGAAGCTTTCTTT
.	once	TRBJ2-7	TRBV4-1	CASSQNLEQYF	TGCGCCAGCAGCCAGAACCTCGAGCAGTACTTC
.	.	TRBJ1-1	TRBV19	CASISGGTEAFF	TGTGCCAGTATCAGTGGGGGAACTGAAGCTTTCTTT
.	.	TRBJ2-7	TRBV13	CASSSESEETSYEQYF	TGTGCCAGCAGCTCAGAGAGCGAGGAGACGTCCTACGAGCAGTACTTC
.	.	TRBJ1-1	TRBV7-2	CASSGRGLKNTEAFF	TGTGCCAGCAGCGGGCGGGGACTAAAGAACACTGAAGCTTTCTTT
.	.	TRBJ2-7	TRBV5-1	CASSLDAFSSYEQYF	TGCGCCAGCAGCTTGGATGCCTTCAGCTCCTACGAGCAGTACTTC
.	.	TRBJ2-1	TRBV7-2	CASSPISEQFF	TGTGCCAGCAGCCCGATCTCTGAGCAGTTCTTC
TRBD2	once	TRBJ2-5	TRBV7-6	CASSYRGGAETQYF	TGTGCCAGCAGCTATAGGGGAGGGGCGGAGACCCAGTACTTC
.	.	TRBJ1-5	TRBV19	CASSIGGVGSDQPQHF	TGTGCCAGTAGTATAGGTGGAGTAGGGTCTGATCAGCCCCAGCATTTT
TRBD2	.	TRBJ2-1	TRBV4-3	CASSHSSGRVGNEQFF	TGCGCCAGCAGCCACAGTAGCGGGAGGGTGGGGAATGAGCAGTTCTTC
.	.	TRBJ1-2	TRBV2	CASSEAGHDGYTF	TGTGCCAGCAGTGAAGCGGGACACGATGGCTACACCTTC
.	.	TRBJ2-3	TRBV30	CAWSRGKDTSTDTQYF	TGTGCCTGGAGCCGCGGGAAGGACACTAGCACAGATACGCAGTATTTT
TRBD2	.	TRBJ2-1	TRBV7-2	CASSAGKYTNEQFF	TGTGCCAGCTCAGCGGGAAAATATACGAATGAGCAGTTCTTC
.	.	TRBJ2-7	TRBV10-3	CAISELASASYEQYF	TGTGCCATCAGTGAGTTAGCTAGCGCCAGCTACGAGCAGTACTTC
TRBD2	.	TRBJ2-1	TRBV7-9	CASSLAGLARAPNNNEQFF	TGTGCCAGCAGCTTGGCCGGACTAGCGCGAGCTCCAAACAACAATGAGCAGTTCTTC